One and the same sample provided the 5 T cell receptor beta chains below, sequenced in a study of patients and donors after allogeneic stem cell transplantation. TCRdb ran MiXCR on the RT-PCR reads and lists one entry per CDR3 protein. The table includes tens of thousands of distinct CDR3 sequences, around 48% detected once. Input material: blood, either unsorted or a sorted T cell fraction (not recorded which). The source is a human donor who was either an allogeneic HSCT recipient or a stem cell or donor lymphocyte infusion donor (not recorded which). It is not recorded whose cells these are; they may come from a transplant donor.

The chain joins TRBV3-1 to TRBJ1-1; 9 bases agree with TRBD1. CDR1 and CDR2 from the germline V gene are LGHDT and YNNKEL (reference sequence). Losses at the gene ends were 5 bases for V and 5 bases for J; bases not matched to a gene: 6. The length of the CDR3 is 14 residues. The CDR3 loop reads CASSSQGARTEAFF. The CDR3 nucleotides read TGTGCCAGCAGCTCACAGGGGGCTAGGACTGAAGCTTTCTTT.

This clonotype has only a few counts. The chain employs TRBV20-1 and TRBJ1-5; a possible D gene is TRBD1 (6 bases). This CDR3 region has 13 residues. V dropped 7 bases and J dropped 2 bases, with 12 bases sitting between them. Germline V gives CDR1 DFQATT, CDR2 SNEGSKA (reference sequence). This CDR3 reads CSGTGSRNQPQHF. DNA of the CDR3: TGCAGTGGAACAGGGAGCCGCAATCAGCCCCAGCATTTT.

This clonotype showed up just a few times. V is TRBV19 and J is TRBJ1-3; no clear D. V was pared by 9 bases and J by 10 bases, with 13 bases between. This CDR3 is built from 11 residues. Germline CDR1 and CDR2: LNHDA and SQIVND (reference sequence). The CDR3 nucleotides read TGTGCCAGCGGGCCCGCCGGGACCATATATTTT. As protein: CASGPAGTIYF.

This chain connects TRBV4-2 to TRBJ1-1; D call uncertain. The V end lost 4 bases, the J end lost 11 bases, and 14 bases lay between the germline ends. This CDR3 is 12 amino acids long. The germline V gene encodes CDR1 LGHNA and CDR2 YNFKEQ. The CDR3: CASSLSKVEAFF. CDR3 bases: TGTGCCAGCAGCCTAAGTAAAGTAGAGGCTTTCTTT.

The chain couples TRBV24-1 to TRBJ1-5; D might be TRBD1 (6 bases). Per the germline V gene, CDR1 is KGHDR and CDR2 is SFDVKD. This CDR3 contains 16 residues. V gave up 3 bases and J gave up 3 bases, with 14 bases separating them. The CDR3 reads CATSDKGQGTNQPQHF. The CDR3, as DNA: TGTGCCACCAGTGATAAAGGGCAGGGGACCAATCAGCCCCAGCATTTT.